The source of this TCR beta chain is a study of Ad26.COV2.S vaccination and SARS-CoV-2 variants. The table came from immunoSEQ multiplex PCR; TCRdb's copy has only in-frame clones and leaves some out. The table lists 500,000 or so clones, around nine tenths of them singletons, with about 13% in the top ten. Treatment meaning: around 19 received Ad26.COV2.S at low or high dose, single or two shots; about five received placebo; per-sample allocation not given. Day 63 after the first injection of vaccine or placebo was the sampling time. CDR3 size: 14 residues. The junction had 4 bases not matched to a gene; V was cut back by 4 bases and J by 4 bases. The germline V gene encodes CDR1 SEHNR and CDR2 FQNEAQ (reference sequence).

Specimen: peripheral blood, collected in a trial of Ad26.COV2.S vaccine versus placebo. The J gene is TRBJ1-5, the V gene TRBV7-9; 7 bases fit TRBD1. The source of this sequence is a person aged 18-65 years who received the Ad26.COV2.S COVID-19 vaccine or a placebo. The CDR3 protein is CASSSGQVNQPQHF. DNA of the CDR3: TGTGCCAGCAGCTCCGGACAGGTTAATCAGCCCCAGCATTTT.